This T cell receptor beta chain was sequenced for a study of identical twins' blood T cells. This clonotype was seen a single time. TCRdb recomputed calls from the 5' RACE reads with MiXCR, one row per CDR3 protein. The repertoire holds fewer than 450,000 distinct CDR3 sequences, approximately 30% seen once, with 5.5% to 7% in the top ten. V was cut by 3 bases and J by 1 base, with 12 bases left in between. Germline assignment: CDR1 DFQATT and CDR2 SNEGSKA (reference sequence). The CDR3 totals 14 residues. The chain combines TRBV20-1 with TRBJ1-1; unclear D gene. The TCR was taken from a woman aged 18 to 50 in good health. The sequenced sample was PBMCs. This chain's CDR3 is CSASKASTNTEAFF. Here the CDR3 DNA reads TGCAGTGCTAGCAAGGCTTCTACGAACACTGAAGCTTTCTTT.